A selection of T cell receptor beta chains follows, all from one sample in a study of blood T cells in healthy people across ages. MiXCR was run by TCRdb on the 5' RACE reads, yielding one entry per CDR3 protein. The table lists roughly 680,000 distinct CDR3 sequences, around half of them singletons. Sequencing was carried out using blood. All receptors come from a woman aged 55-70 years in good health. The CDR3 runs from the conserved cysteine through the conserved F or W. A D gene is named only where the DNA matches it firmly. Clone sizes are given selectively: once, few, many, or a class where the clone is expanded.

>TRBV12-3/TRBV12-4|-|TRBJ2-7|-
TGTGCCAGCAGTTTAAAGGCTAGTCATGAGGCCCAGTACTTC
CASSLKASHEAQYF
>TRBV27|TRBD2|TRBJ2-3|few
TGTGCCAGCAGTTTGGGGGGGAGGGAGAACACGGCAGATACGCAGTATTTT
CASSLGGRENTADTQYF
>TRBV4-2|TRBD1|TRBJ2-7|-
TGTGCCAGCAGCCAAGAAGAACAGGGGGTGTTCTACGAGCAGTACTTC
CASSQEEQGVFYEQYF
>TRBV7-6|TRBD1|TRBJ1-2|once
TGTGCCAGCAGCGTAGGACAGGGGCTGAGTGGCTACACCTTC
CASSVGQGLSGYTF
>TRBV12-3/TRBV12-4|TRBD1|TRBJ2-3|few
TGTGCCAGCACCCGGGACAGGAGCACAGATACGCAGTATTTT
CASTRDRSTDTQYF
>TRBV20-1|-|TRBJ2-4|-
TGCAGTGCTAGAGTGGCGAACGGGGGCCCAAACATTCAGTACTTC
CSARVANGGPNIQYF
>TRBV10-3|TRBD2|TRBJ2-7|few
TGTGCCATCAGTGATTGGGGGGGTTCCTACAATGAGCAGTACTTC
CAISDWGGSYNEQYF
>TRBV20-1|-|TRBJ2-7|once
TGCAGTGCTAATTCTGGAAAGGGGGAGGCCGAGCAGTACTTC
CSANSGKGEAEQYF
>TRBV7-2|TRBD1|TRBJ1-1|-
TGTGCCAGCAGCCCTCGACAGGGAGTCGGCACTGAAGCTTTCTTT
CASSPRQGVGTEAFF
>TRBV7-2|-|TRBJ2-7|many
TGTGCCAGCAGCCCCCCAGCAGGGACCTACGAGCAGTACTTC
CASSPPAGTYEQYF
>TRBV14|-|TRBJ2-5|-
TGTGCCAGCAGCCACGGAGGAAAGGGCATGGAGACCCAGTACTTC
CASSHGGKGMETQYF
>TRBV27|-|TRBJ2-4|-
TGTGCCAGCAAGCCGACAGGAGCTCAAGCCAAAAACATTCAGTACTTC
CASKPTGAQAKNIQYF
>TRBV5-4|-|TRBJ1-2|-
TGTGCCAGCAGCCTCAACAGGTTAGGACATGGCTACACCTTC
CASSLNRLGHGYTF
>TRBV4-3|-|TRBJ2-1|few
TGCGCCAGCAGCCAAGTCTCTAGGGGACACAATGAGCAGTTCTTC
CASSQVSRGHNEQFF
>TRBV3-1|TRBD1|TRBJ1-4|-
TGTGCCAGCAGCCACGGACGAAGGGACAGGGACGAAAAACTGTTTTTT
CASSHGRRDRDEKLFF
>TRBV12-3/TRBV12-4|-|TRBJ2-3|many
TGTGCCAGCAGTTTAGGCGGGCTTGGGTCAGATACGCAGTATTTT
CASSLGGLGSDTQYF
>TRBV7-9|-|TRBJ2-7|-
TGTGCCAGCAGCTCGAACTACGGGACGAACGAGCAGTACTTC
CASSSNYGTNEQYF
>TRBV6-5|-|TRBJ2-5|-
TGTGCCAGCAGTATGGTGAATGAGCAGTACTTC
CASSMVNEQYF
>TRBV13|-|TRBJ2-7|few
TGTGCCAGCAGCGGAAGTAAGTACGAGCAGTACTTC
CASSGSKYEQYF
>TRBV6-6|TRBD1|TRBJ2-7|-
TGTGCCAGCAGTGCCACACAGGGGGACGAGCAGTACTTC
CASSATQGDEQYF